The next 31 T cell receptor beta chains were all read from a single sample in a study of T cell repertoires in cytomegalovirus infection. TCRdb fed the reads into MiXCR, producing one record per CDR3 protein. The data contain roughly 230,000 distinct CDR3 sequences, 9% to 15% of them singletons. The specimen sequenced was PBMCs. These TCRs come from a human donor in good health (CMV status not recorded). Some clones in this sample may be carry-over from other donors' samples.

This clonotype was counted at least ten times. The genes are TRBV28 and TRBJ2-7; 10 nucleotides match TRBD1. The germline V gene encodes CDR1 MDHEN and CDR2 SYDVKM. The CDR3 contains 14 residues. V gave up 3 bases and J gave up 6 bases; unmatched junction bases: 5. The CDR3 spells CASSLVDRGTEQYF. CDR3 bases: TGTGCCAGCAGTTTGGTGGACAGGGGGACCGAGCAGTACTTC.

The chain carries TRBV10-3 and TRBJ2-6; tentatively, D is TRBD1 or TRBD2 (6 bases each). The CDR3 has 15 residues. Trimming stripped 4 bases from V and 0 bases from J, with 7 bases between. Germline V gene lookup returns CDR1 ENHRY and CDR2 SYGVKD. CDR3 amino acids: CAISAGASGANVLTF. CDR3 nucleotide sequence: TGTGCCATCAGTGCGGGGGCCTCTGGGGCCAACGTCCTGACTTTC.

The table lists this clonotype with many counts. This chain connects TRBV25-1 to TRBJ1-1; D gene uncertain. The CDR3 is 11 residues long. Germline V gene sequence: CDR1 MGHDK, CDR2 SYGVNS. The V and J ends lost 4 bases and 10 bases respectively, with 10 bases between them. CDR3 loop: CASSARRGAFF. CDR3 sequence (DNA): TGTGCCAGCAGTGCCCGTCGTGGAGCTTTCTTT.

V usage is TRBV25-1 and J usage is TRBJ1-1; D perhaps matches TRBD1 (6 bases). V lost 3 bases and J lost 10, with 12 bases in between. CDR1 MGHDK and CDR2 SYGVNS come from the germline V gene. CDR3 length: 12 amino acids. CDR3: CASSDLQGRAFF. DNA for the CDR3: TGTGCCAGCAGTGACCTTCAGGGGAGAGCTTTCTTT.

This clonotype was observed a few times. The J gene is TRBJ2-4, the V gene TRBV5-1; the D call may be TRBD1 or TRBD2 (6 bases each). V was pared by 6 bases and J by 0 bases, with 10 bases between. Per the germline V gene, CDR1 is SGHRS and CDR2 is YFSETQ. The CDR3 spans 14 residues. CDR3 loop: CASTRGPAKNIQYF. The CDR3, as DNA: TGCGCCAGCACCCGGGGGCCAGCCAAAAACATTCAGTACTTC.

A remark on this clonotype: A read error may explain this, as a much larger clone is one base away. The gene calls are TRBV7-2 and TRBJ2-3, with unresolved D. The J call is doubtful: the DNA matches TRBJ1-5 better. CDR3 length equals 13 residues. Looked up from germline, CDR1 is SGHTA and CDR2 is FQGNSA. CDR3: CASSPSPGPTQHF. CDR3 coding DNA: TGTGCCAGCAGCCCCAGCCCCGGCCCTACGCAGCATTTT.

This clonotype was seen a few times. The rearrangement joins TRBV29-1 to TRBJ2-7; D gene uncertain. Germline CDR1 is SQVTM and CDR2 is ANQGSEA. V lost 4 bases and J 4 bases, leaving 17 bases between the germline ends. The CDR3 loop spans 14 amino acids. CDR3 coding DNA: TGCAGCGTTGGATTTTCGGTGGGGTTTTACGAGCAGTACTTC. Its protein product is CSVGFSVGFYEQYF.

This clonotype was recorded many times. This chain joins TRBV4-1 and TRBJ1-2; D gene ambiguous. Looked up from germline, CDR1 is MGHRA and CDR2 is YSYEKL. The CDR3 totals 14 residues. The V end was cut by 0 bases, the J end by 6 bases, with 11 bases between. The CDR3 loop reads CASSQESGENGYTF. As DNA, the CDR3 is TGCGCCAGCAGCCAAGAGTCTGGGGAAAATGGCTACACCTTC.

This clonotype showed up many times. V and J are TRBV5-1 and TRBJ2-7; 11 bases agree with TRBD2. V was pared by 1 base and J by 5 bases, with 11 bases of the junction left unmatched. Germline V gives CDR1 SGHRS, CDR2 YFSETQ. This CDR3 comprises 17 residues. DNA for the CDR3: TGCGCCAGCAGCTTGCGACTAGCGGGGACCTCTCAGCACGAGCAGTACTTC. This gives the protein CASSLRLAGTSQHEQYF.

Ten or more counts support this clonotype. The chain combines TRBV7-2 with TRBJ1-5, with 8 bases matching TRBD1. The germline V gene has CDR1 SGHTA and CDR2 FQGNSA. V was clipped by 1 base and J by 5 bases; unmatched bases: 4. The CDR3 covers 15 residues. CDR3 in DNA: TGTGCCAGCAGCTTAGACAGGGGGTCCCATCAGCCCCAGCATTTT. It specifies CASSLDRGSHQPQHF.

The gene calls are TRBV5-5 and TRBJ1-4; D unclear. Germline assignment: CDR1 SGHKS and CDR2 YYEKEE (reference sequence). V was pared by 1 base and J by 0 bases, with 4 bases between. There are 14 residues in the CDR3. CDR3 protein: CASSLTATNEKLFF. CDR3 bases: TGTGCCAGCAGCTTGACAGCAACTAATGAAAAACTGTTTTTT.

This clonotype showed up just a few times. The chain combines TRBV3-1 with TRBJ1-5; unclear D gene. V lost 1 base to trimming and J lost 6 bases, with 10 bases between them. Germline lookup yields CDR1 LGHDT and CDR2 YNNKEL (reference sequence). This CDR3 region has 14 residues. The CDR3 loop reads CASSQAPLGQPQHF. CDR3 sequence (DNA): TGTGCCAGCAGCCAAGCCCCTCTTGGTCAGCCCCAGCATTTT.

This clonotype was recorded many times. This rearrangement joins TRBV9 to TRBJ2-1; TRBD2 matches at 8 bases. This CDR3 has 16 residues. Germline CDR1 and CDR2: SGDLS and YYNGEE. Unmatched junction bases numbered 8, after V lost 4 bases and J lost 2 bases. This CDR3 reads CASSSDPGLAYNEQFF. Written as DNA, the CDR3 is TGTGCCAGCAGCTCAGATCCGGGACTAGCCTACAATGAGCAGTTCTTC. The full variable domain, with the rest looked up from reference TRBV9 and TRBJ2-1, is DSGVTQTPKHLITATGQRVTLRCSPRSGDLSVYWYQQSLDQGLQFLIQYYNGEERAKGNILERFSAQQFPDLHSELNLSSLELGDSALYFCASSSDPGLAYNEQFFGPGTRLTVL.

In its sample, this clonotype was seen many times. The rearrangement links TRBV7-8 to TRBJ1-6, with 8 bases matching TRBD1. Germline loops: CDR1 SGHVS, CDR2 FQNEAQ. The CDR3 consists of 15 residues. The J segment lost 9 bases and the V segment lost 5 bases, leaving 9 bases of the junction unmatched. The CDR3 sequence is CASSPLGTGVSPLHF. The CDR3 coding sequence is TGTGCCAGCAGCCCCCTTGGGACAGGCGTTTCACCCCTCCACTTT.

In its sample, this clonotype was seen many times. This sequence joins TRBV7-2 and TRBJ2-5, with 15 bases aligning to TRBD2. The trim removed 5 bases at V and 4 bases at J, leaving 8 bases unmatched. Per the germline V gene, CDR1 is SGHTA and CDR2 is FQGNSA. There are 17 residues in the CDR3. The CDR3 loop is CASSPGLAGGPAETQYF. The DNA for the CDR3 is TGTGCCAGCAGCCCTGGACTAGCGGGGGGGCCGGCAGAGACCCAGTACTTC.

CDR3 amino acids: CASSYGTGPWDTQYF. CDR3 DNA: TGTGCCAGCAGTTACGGAACAGGGCCCTGGGATACGCAGTATTTT. The V and J genes are TRBV6-2 or TRBV6-3 and TRBJ2-3; weak D call: TRBD1 (6 bases). The CDR3 covers 15 residues. Germline CDR1 and CDR2: MNHEY and SVGEGT. Trimming cost V 2 bases and J 6 bases, with 15 bases left between them.

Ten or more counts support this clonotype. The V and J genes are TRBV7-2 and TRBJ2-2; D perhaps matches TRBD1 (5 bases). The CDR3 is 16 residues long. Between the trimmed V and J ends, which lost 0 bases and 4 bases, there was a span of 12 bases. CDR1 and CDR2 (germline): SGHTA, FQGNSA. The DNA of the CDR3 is TGTGCCAGCAGCTTAGCCGCCCGACAGATCACCGGGGAGCTGTTTTTT. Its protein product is CASSLAARQITGELFF.

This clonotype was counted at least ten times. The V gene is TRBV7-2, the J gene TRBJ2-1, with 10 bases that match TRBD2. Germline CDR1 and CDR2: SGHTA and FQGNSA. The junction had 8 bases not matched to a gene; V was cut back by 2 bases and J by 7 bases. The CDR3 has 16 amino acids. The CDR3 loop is CASSLKSTSGVNEQFF. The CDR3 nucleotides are TGTGCCAGCAGCTTAAAGTCAACTAGCGGGGTTAATGAGCAGTTCTTC.

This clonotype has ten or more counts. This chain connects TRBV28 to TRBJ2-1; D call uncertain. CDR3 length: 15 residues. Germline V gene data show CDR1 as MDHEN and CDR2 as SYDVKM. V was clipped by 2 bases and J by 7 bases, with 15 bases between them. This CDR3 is CASSLLANGGNEQFF. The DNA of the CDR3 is TGTGCCAGCAGTTTACTCGCAAACGGTGGAAATGAGCAGTTCTTC. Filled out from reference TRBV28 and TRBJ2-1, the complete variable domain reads DVKVTQSSRYLVKRTGEKVFLECVQDMDHENMFWYRQDPGLGLRLIYFSYDVKMKEKGDIPEGYSVSREKKERFSLILESASTNQTSMYLCASSLLANGGNEQFFGPGTRLTVL.

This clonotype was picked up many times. The CDR3 DNA reads TGTGCCAGCAACATCGGCAGCGCGTGGAGGAACACTGAAGCTTTCTTT. As protein: CASNIGSAWRNTEAFF. V and J are TRBV6-2 or TRBV6-3 and TRBJ1-1; D is uncertain. The CDR3 consists of 16 residues. CDR1 is MNHEY, CDR2 SVGEGT, per germline. Trimming pared 7 bases from V and 1 base from J, leaving 19 bases between.

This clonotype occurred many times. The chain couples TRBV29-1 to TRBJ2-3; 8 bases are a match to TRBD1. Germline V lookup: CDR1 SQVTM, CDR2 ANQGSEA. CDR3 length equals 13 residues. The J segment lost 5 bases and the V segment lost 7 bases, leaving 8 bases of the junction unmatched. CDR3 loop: CSGGQGAGDTQYF. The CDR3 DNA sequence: TGCAGCGGGGGTCAGGGGGCCGGAGATACGCAGTATTTT.

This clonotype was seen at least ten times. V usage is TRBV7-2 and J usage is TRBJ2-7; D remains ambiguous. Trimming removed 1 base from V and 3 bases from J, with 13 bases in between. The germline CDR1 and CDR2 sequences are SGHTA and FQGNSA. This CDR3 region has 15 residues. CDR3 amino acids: CASSLVPLSGYEQYF. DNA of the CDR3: TGTGCCAGCAGCTTAGTCCCTTTATCCGGCTACGAGCAGTACTTC.

The chain's CDR3 is CASSFSSRNEQFF. The CDR3 nucleotides are TGCGCCAGCAGCTTTAGTTCAAGAAATGAGCAGTTCTTC. This sequence joins TRBV5-1 and TRBJ2-1; no reliable D call. The CDR3 covers 13 residues. Trimming pared 2 bases from V and 7 bases from J, leaving 10 bases between. Germline values: CDR1 SGHRS, CDR2 YFSETQ.

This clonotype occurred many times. The CDR3 reads CASSRKNIGDYGYTF. CDR3 bases: TGTGCCAGCAGCCGAAAAAACATAGGAGACTATGGCTACACCTTC. V and J are TRBV7-2 and TRBJ1-2; D ambiguous. Germline CDR1 and CDR2: SGHTA and FQGNSA. V was trimmed by 5 bases and J by 3 bases, leaving 16 bases between them. The CDR3 is made up of 15 amino acids. Drawing the rest from reference TRBV7-2 and TRBJ1-2, the complete variable domain is GAGVSQSPSNKVTEKGKDVELRCDPISGHTALYWYRQSLGQGLEFLIYFQGNSAPDKSGLPSDRFSAERTGGSVSTLTIQRTQQEDSAVYLCASSRKNIGDYGYTFGSGTRLTVV.

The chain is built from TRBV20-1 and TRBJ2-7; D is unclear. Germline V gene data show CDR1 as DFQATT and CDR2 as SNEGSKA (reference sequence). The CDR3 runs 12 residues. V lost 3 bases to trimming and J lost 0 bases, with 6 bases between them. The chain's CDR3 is CSARALSYEQYF. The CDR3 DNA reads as TGCAGTGCTAGGGCCCTCTCCTACGAGCAGTACTTC.

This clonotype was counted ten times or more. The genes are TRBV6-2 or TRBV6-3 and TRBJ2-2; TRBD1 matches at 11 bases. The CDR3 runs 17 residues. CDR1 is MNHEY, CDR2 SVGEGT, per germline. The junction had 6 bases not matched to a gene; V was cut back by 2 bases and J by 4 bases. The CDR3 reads CASSYPGQGAFTGELFF. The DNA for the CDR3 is TGTGCCAGCAGTTACCCAGGACAGGGGGCGTTCACCGGGGAGCTGTTTTTT.

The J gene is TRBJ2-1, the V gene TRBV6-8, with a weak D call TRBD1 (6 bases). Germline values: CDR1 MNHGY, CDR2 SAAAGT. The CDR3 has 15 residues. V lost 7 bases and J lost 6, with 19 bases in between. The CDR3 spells CASIQTRGRGNEQFF. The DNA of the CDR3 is TGTGCCAGCATTCAAACCAGGGGAAGGGGCAATGAGCAGTTCTTC.

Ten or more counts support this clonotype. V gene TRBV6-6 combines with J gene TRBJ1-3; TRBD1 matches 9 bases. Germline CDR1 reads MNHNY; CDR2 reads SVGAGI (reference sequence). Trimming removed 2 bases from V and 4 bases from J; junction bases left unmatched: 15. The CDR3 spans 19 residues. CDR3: CASSYHRRTGATGGNTIYF. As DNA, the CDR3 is TGTGCCAGCAGTTACCACCGTCGGACAGGGGCGACAGGAGGAAACACCATATATTTT.

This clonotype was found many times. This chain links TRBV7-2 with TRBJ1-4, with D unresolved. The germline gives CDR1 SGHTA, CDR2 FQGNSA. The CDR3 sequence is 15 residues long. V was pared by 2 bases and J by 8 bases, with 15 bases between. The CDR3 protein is CASSLLGRSGEKLFF. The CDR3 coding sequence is TGTGCCAGCAGCTTACTTGGCCGGTCGGGGGAAAAACTGTTTTTT.

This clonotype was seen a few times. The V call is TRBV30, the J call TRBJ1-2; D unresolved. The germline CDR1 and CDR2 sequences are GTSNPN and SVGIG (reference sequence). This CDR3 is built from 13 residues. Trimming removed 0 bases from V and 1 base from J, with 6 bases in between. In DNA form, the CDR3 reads TGTGCCTGGAGTGTAGCAGATAACTATGGCTACACCTTC. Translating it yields CAWSVADNYGYTF.

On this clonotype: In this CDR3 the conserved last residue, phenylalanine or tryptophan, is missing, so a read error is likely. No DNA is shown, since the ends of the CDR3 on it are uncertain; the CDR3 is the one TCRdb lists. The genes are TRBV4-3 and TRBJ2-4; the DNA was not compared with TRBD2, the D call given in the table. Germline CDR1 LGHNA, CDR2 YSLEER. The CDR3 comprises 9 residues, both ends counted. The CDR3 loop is CASSQGSPL.